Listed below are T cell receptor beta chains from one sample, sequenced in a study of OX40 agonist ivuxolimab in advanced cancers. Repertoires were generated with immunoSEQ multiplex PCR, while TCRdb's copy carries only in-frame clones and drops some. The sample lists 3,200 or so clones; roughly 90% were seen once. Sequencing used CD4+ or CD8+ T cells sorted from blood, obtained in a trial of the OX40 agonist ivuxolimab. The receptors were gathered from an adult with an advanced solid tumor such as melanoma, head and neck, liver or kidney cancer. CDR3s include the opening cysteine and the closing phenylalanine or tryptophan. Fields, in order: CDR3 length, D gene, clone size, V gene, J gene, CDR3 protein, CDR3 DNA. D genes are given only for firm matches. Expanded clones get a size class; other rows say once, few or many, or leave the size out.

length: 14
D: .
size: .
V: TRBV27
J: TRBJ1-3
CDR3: CASSFAGSGNTIYF
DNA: TGTGCCAGCAGTTTTGCAGGGTCTGGAAACACCATATATTTT

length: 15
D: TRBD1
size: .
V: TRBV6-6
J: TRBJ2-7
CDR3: CASRAGTGGGYEQYF
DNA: TGTGCCAGCAGGGCAGGGACAGGGGGCGGATACGAGCAGTACTTC

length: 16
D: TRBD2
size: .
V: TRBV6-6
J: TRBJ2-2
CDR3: CASSLRGGINTGELFF
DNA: TGTGCCAGCAGTCTCCGGGGGGGCATCAACACCGGGGAGCTGTTTTTT

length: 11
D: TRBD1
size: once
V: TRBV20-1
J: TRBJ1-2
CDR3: CSGYRGLGYTF
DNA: TGCAGTGGTTACAGGGGGCTTGGCTACACCTTC

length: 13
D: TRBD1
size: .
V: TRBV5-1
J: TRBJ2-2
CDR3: CASSLQGAGELFF
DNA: TGCGCCAGCAGCTTACAGGGGGCCGGGGAGCTGTTTTTT

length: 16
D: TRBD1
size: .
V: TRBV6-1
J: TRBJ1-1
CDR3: CASSEVWGTVNTEAFF
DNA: TGTGCCAGCAGTGAAGTCTGGGGGACAGTCAACACTGAAGCTTTCTTT

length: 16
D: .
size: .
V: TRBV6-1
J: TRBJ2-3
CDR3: CASSETPSPGTDTQYF
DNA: TGTGCCAGCAGTGAAACCCCCAGTCCAGGCACAGATACGCAGTATTTT

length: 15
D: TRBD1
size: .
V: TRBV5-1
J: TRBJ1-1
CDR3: CASSWGTGQGTEAFF
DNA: TGCGCCAGCAGCTGGGGGACAGGGCAGGGCACTGAAGCTTTCTTT

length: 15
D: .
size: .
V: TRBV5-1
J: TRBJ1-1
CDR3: CASSLALARNTEAFF
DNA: TGCGCCAGCAGCTTGGCTCTGGCCAGGAACACTGAAGCTTTCTTT

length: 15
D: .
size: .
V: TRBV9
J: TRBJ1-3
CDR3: CASSVGGNAGNTIYF
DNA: TGTGCCAGCAGCGTAGGTGGCAATGCTGGAAACACCATATATTTT

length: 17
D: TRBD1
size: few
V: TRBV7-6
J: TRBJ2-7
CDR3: CASSSVAGGSGSYEQYF
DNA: TGTGCCAGCAGCTCCGTAGCAGGGGGCTCGGGCTCCTACGAGCAGTACTTC

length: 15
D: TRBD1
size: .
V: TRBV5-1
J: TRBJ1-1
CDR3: CASSLDGQGMTEAFF
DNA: TGCGCCAGCAGCTTGGATGGACAGGGGATGACTGAAGCTTTCTTT

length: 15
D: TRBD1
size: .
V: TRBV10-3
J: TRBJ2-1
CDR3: CAITANRGSYNEQFF
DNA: TGTGCCATCACAGCCAACAGGGGATCCTACAATGAGCAGTTCTTC

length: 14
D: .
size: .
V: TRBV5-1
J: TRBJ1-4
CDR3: CASSLAGASEKLFF
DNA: TGCGCCAGCAGCTTGGCCGGGGCGAGTGAAAAACTGTTTTTT

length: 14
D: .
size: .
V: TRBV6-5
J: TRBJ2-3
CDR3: CASSRQTSTDTQYF
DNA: TGTGCCAGCAGCCGACAGACCAGCACAGATACGCAGTATTTT

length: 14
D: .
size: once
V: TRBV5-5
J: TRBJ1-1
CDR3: CASTWGGLSTEAFF
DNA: TGTGCCAGCACCTGGGGGGGGCTGAGCACTGAAGCTTTCTTT

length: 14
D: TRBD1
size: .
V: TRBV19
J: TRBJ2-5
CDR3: CASSGTGGSLAQYF
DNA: TGTGCCAGTAGCGGGACAGGGGGATCCTTGGCCCAGTACTTC

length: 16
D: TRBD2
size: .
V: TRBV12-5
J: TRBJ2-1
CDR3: CASGPGTSGGATEQFF
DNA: TGTGCTAGTGGCCCCGGGACTAGCGGGGGGGCAACTGAGCAGTTCTTC

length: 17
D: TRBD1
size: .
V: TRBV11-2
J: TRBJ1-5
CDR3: CASSATGESYSNQPQHF
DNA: TGTGCCAGCAGCGCGACAGGGGAATCCTATAGCAATCAGCCCCAACATTTT

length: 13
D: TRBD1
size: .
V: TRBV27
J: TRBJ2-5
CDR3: CASSSQGERTQYF
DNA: TGTGCCAGCAGTTCCCAGGGGGAGCGGACCCAGTACTTC

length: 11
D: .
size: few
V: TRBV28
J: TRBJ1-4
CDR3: CASRGSEKLFF
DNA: TGTGCCAGCAGGGGTAGTGAAAAACTGTTTTTT

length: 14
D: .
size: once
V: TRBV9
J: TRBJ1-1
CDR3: CASSQAGGNTEAFF
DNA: TGTGCCAGCAGCCAAGCTGGAGGGAACACTGAAGCTTTCTTT

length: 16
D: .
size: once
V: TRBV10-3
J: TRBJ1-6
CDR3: CAISLEGFTYNSPLHF
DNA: TGTGCCATCTCCCTCGAGGGTTTTACCTATAATTCACCCCTCCACTTT

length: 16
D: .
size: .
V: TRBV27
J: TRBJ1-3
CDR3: CASSFRGPSSGNTIYF
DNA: TGTGCCAGCAGTTTTCGAGGTCCGAGCTCTGGAAACACCATATATTTT

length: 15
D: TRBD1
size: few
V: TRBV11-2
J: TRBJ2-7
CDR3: CASSSIQGVRYEQYF
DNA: TGTGCCAGCAGTTCGATCCAGGGGGTCAGGTACGAGCAGTACTTC

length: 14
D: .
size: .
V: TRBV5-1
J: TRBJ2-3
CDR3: CASSLVMTTDTQYF
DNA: TGCGCCAGCAGCTTGGTGATGACCACAGATACGCAGTATTTT

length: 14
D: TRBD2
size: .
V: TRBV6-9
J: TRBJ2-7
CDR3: CASSQRRGAYEQYF
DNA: TGTGCCAGCAGCCAGCGGCGGGGGGCCTACGAGCAGTACTTC

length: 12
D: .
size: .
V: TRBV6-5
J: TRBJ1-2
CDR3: CASARGGYGYTF
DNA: TGTGCCAGCGCGAGGGGCGGCTATGGCTACACCTTC

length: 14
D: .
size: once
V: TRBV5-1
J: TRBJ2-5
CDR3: CASSLGSSLETQYF
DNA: TGCGCCAGCAGCCTTGGGAGCAGCCTAGAGACCCAGTACTTC

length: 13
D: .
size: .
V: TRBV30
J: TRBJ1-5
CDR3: CAWSEGAAQPQHF
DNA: TGTGCCTGGAGTGAGGGTGCGGCTCAGCCCCAGCATTTT

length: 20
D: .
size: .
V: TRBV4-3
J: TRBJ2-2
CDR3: CASSQELAGRRISNTGELFF
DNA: TGCGCCAGCAGCCAAGAACTCGCGGGGAGAAGAATATCGAACACCGGGGAGCTGTTTTTT

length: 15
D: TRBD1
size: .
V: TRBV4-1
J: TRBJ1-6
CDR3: CASSHPGQGYSPLHF
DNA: TGCGCCAGCAGCCATCCGGGACAGGGTTATTCACCCCTCCACTTT

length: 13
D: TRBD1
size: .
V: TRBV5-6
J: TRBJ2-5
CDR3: CASSLGQKETQYF
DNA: TGTGCCAGCAGCCTGGGACAGAAAGAGACCCAGTACTTC

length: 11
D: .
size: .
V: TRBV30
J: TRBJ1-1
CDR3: CACGRGTEAFF
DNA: TGTGCCTGTGGCAGGGGTACTGAAGCTTTCTTT

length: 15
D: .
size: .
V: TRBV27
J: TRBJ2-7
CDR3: CASSFATATGAEQYF
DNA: TGTGCCAGCAGTTTTGCGACGGCGACTGGTGCCGAGCAGTACTTC

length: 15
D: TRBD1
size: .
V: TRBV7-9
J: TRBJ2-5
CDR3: CASSLGTGMVETQYF
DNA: TGTGCCAGCAGCCTGGGGACAGGGATGGTAGAGACCCAGTACTTC

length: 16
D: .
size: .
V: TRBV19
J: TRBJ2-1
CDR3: CASSIARAPPYNEQFF
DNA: TGTGCCAGTAGTATAGCTAGGGCCCCACCATACAATGAGCAGTTCTTC

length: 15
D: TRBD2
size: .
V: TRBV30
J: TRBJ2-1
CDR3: CAWSLGLAGYNEQFF
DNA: TGTGCCTGGAGTCTGGGACTAGCGGGGTACAATGAGCAGTTCTTC

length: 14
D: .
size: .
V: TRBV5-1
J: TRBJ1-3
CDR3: CASRQSPSGNTIYF
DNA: TGCGCCAGCCGGCAGAGTCCCTCTGGAAACACCATATATTTT

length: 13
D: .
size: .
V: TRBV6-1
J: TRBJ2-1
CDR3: CASRAALNNEQFF
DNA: TGTGCCAGCAGGGCTGCCCTAAATAATGAGCAGTTCTTC

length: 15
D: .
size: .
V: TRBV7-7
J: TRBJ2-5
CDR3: CASNKGVGKGETQYF
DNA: TGTGCCAGCAACAAGGGGGTTGGTAAGGGGGAGACCCAGTACTTC

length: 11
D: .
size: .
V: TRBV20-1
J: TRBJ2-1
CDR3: CSATPYNEQFF
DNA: TGCAGTGCGACTCCTTACAATGAGCAGTTCTTC

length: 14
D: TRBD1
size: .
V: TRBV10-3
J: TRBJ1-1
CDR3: CAIRGQGGDTEAFF
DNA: TGTGCCATCAGGGGACAGGGGGGAGACACTGAAGCTTTCTTT

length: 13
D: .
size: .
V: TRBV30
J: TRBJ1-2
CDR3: CAWTGSAPYGYTF
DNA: TGTGCCTGGACCGGGTCGGCACCTTATGGCTACACCTTC

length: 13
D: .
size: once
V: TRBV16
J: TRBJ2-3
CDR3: CASSQRTTDTQYF
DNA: TGTGCCAGCAGCCAGAGGACTACCGATACGCAGTATTTT

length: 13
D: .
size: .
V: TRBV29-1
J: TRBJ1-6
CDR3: CSVATDYNSPLHF
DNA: TGCAGCGTTGCTACAGACTATAATTCACCCCTCCACTTT

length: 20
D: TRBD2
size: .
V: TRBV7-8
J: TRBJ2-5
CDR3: CASSLPPALRTRLQKETQYF
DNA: TGTGCCAGCAGCTTACCCCCGGCCCTAAGGACTAGACTTCAGAAAGAGACCCAGTACTTC

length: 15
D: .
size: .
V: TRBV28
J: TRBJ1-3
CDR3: CASSLCTGKGCTIYF
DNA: TGTGCCAGCAGTTTATGCACAGGAAAGGGTTGCACCATATATTTT

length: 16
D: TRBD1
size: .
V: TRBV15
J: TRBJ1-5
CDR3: CATSSWDSYSNQPQHF
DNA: TGTGCCACCAGCTCATGGGACAGCTATAGCAATCAGCCCCAGCATTTT

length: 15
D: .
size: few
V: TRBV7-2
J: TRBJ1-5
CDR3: CASSPYSYSNQPQHF
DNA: TGTGCCAGCAGCCCCTATAGCTATAGCAATCAGCCCCAGCATTTT

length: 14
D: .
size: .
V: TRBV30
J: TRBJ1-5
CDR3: CAWSVGGGNQPQHF
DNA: TGTGCCTGGAGTGTAGGGGGGGGCAATCAGCCCCAGCATTTT

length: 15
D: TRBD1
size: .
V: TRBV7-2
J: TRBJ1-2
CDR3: CASSLAGQGLNGYTF
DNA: TGTGCCAGCAGCTTAGCGGGACAGGGATTGAATGGCTACACCTTC

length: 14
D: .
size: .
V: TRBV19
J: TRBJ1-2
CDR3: CASSMDSWRYGYTF
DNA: TGTGCCAGTAGTATGGACAGTTGGCGGTATGGTTACACCTTC

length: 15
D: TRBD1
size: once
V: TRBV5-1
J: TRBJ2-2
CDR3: CASSDTPGGTGELFF
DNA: TGCGCCAGCAGTGACACACCAGGGGGCACCGGGGAGCTGTTTTTT

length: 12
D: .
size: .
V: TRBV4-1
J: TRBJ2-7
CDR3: CASSQGAYEQYF
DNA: TGCGCCAGCAGCCAGGGGGCCTACGAGCAGTACTTC

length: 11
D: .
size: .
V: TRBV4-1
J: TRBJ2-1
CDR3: CASSGYNEQFF
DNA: TGCGCCAGCAGCGGATACAATGAGCAGTTCTTC

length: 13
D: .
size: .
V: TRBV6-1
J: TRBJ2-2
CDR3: CASSAESGGELFF
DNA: TGTGCCAGCAGTGCGGAGTCGGGAGGGGAGCTGTTTTTT

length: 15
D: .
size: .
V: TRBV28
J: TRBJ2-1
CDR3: CASLRGGSSYNEQFF
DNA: TGTGCCAGCCTCCGAGGGGGGAGCTCCTACAATGAGCAGTTCTTC

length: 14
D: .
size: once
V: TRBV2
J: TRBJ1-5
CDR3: CASSDRDSNQPQHF
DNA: TGTGCCAGCAGTGACCGGGACAGCAATCAGCCCCAGCATTTT